Below, one T cell receptor (beta chain) is given with its context. The sample comes from a study of blood T cell repertoires in COVID-19. Study summary: Specimens from acute and convalescent COVID-19 originated in the United States, Italy and Spain.

This CDR3 spans 18 amino acids. The germline V gene has CDR1 SGHTA and CDR2 FQGNSA. V shed 5 bases, J shed 0 bases, and the junction held 13 bases outside the gene matches. Only in-frame clones appear in the TCRdb table, and some are missing; sequencing was by immunoSEQ multiplex PCR. The top ten clones hold roughly 3.3% of a sample with a few hundred thousand clones, about four fifths of them seen once. Material for sequencing was peripheral blood. The TCR was taken from a woman between 18 and 29 years old with acute or convalescent COVID-19. The chain combines TRBV7-2 with TRBJ2-1; TRBD2 matches 7 bases. For the CDR3, the DNA is TGTGCCAGCAGCGCCGGGACTACCTTTGCTTACTCCTACAATGAGCAGTTCTTC. It translates to CASSAGTTFAYSYNEQFF.